One and the same sample provided the 16 T cell receptor beta chains below, sequenced in a study of cytomegalovirus exposure and HLA in healthy donors. The data were produced by immunoSEQ multiplex PCR, yet TCRdb's version contains in-frame clones alone and is incomplete. The sample gives some 68,000 clones, roughly 95% of which show up once; around 2.5% is in the top ten. Sequenced input: PBMCs. Receptors originate from a man between 18 and 35 years old in good health and CMV-seronegative.

The chain recombines TRBV6-1 with TRBJ1-1, with D perhaps TRBD1 (5 bases). The germline V and J ends were trimmed by 4 bases and 5 bases, with 11 bases remaining between them. Per germline, CDR1 MNHNS and CDR2 SASEGT. This CDR3 has 13 amino acids. The CDR3 coding sequence is TGTGCCAGCAGTGCCGGCAGGGTGACTGAAGCTTTCTTT. This codes for CASSAGRVTEAFF.

CDR3 nucleotide sequence: TGTGCCAGCAGGGGGGGACAGGGGGCCACTGAAGCTTTCTTT. It translates to CASRGGQGATEAFF. V usage is TRBV2 and J usage is TRBJ1-1; TRBD1 agrees at 12 bases. Trimming at V came to 6 bases and at J to 4 bases, leaving 3 bases not matched to a gene. Germline CDR1 SNHLY, CDR2 FYNNEI. The length of the CDR3 is 14 residues.

The genes are TRBV28 and TRBJ2-3; the match to TRBD1 covers 8 bases. The CDR3 runs 15 residues. From germline, CDR1 is MDHEN and CDR2 SYDVKM. The junction had 6 bases not matched to a gene; V was cut back by 1 base and J by 6 bases. DNA for the CDR3: TGTGCCAGCAGTTTATCCCCGACAGGGGCTGATACGCAGTATTTT. Translating it yields CASSLSPTGADTQYF.

The chain joins TRBV29-1 to TRBJ1-2; no definite D call. The CDR3 has 11 amino acids. Trimming shortened V by 5 bases and J by 0 bases, and 4 bases separated the two germline ends. Germline CDR1 SQVTM, CDR2 ANQGSEA. The DNA for the CDR3 is TGCAGCGTTTTAACTAACTATGGCTACACCTTC. Translated, it gives CSVLTNYGYTF.

V usage is TRBV5-8 and J usage is TRBJ2-1; TRBD2 matches 13 bases. Per germline, CDR1 SGHTS and CDR2 YDEGEE. This CDR3 spans 13 amino acids. V lost 4 bases to trimming and J lost 9 bases; unmatched junction nucleotides: 1. The CDR3 bases are TGTGCCAGCAGCCGACTAGCGGGAGGTGAGCAGTTCTTC. It translates to CASSRLAGGEQFF.

The chain has TRBV27 and TRBJ2-1; TRBD2 is a possible D gene (6 bases). This CDR3 comprises 11 residues. Per the germline V gene, CDR1 is MNHEY and CDR2 is SMNVEV (reference sequence). The V and J ends lost 4 bases and 8 bases respectively, with 6 bases between them. CDR3 residues: CASSSGDEQFF. The CDR3 DNA follows: TGTGCCAGCAGTTCGGGGGATGAGCAGTTCTTC.

In this sample, this clone turned up once. The rearrangement links TRBV10-3 to TRBJ1-2; D unclear. This CDR3 is 13 amino acids long. Germline V gene sequence: CDR1 ENHRY, CDR2 SYGVKD. Trimming pared 6 bases from V and 4 bases from J, leaving 12 bases between. The CDR3 here is CAIRFEEGYGYTF. CDR3 in DNA: TGTGCCATCAGGTTTGAGGAAGGCTATGGCTACACCTTC.

This clone appeared a single time. The chain couples TRBV2 to TRBJ2-7; D perhaps matches TRBD2 (5 bases). The CDR3 is 15 amino acids. In germline, CDR1 is SNHLY, CDR2 FYNNEI. Trimming pared 5 bases from V and 4 bases from J, leaving 18 bases between. The DNA of the CDR3 is TGTGCCAGCAGTTCACCGAGCGGAGAAATATACGAGCAGTACTTC. It is translated as CASSSPSGEIYEQYF.

J is TRBJ2-5 and V is TRBV6-4, with D unclear. This CDR3 contains 17 residues. Deletions cut 10 bases from V and 4 bases from J, with 28 bases between. CDR1 MRHNA and CDR2 SNTAGT come from the germline V gene. The CDR3, as DNA: TGTGCCACCTCAACCCAGCTCTGGGTGAGGCCCGGAGAGACCCAGTACTTC. Translation gives CATSTQLWVRPGETQYF.

In its sample, this clone was seen a few times. The V call is TRBV14, the J call TRBJ1-1, with a weak D call TRBD1 (6 bases). The CDR3 runs to 13 residues. V lost 2 bases, J lost 6 bases, and 10 bases lay in between. Germline CDR1 SGHDN, CDR2 FVKESK. Here the CDR3 DNA reads TGTGCCAGCAGCCAAAATGCAGGGGCTGAAGCTTTCTTT. It codes for CASSQNAGAEAFF.

This sequence joins TRBV19 and TRBJ2-1; D ambiguous. V shed 3 bases and J shed 4 bases, with 7 bases lying between them. The germline V gene has CDR1 LNHDA and CDR2 SQIVND (reference sequence). The length of the CDR3 is 13 residues. The CDR3 here is CASSIASYNEQFF. In DNA, the CDR3 is TGTGCCAGTAGTATCGCTAGTTACAATGAGCAGTTCTTC. The variable domain in full, completed from reference TRBV19 and TRBJ2-1, reads DGGITQSPKYLFRKEGQNVTLSCEQNLNHDAMYWYRQDPGQGLRLIYYSQIVNDFQKGDIAEGYSVSREKKESFPLTVTSAQKNPTAFYLCASSIASYNEQFFGPGTRLTVL.

This chain uses TRBV19 with TRBJ1-1, with TRBD1 identical over 10 bases. The germline CDR1 and CDR2 sequences are LNHDA and SQIVND (reference sequence). The CDR3 loop spans 15 amino acids. Trimming removed 5 bases from V and 4 bases from J; junction bases left unmatched: 7. This CDR3 reads CASSSTGGSSTEAFF. In DNA form, the CDR3 reads TGTGCCAGTAGTTCGACAGGGGGCTCAAGCACTGAAGCTTTCTTT.

This rearrangement joins TRBV7-9 to TRBJ2-2; the match to TRBD1 covers 7 bases. Germline trimming cut 3 bases from V and 8 bases from J; bases unmatched to any gene: 3. Germline values: CDR1 SEHNR, CDR2 FQNEAQ (reference sequence). This CDR3 contains 13 residues. The CDR3, as DNA: TGTGCCAGCAGCTTCAACAGGGGAGGGGAGCTGTTTTTT. Protein product: CASSFNRGGELFF. The full variable domain, rest sourced from reference TRBV7-9 and TRBJ2-2, is DTGVSQNPRHKITKRGQNVTFRCDPISEHNRLYWYRQTLGQGPEFLTYFQNEAQLEKSRLLSDRFSAERPKGSFSTLEIQRTEQGDSAMYLCASSFNRGGELFFGEGSRLTVL.

The chain uses TRBV5-8 and TRBJ2-5; 8 bases are a match to TRBD2. The V gene end was trimmed by 0 bases and the J gene end by 5 bases; junction bases not matched to a gene: 12. The CDR3 runs to 17 residues. From germline, CDR1 is SGHTS and CDR2 YDEGEE. CDR3 bases: TGTGCCAGCAGCTTGGAATTTGGCGGGAGGAAAGGGGAGACCCAGTACTTC. It yields the protein CASSLEFGGRKGETQYF.

The chain combines TRBV7-9 with TRBJ2-5, with a possible D match to TRBD1 (5 bases). The germline V and J ends were trimmed by 3 bases and 4 bases, with 9 bases remaining between them. Germline V gene data show CDR1 as SEHNR and CDR2 as FQNEAQ (reference sequence). This CDR3 region has 13 residues. The CDR3 DNA reads as TGTGCCAGCAGCTTTGACAGCAGAGAGACCCAGTACTTC. Encoded protein: CASSFDSRETQYF.

CDR3 loop: CASSFINQPQHF. The CDR3 DNA follows: TGTGCCAGCAGTTTTATTAATCAGCCCCAGCATTTT. The chain joins TRBV28 to TRBJ1-5, with D uncertain. Germline assignment: CDR1 MDHEN and CDR2 SYDVKM. V was shortened by 3 bases and J by 4 bases, with 4 bases between the two germline ends. The CDR3 has 12 amino acids.